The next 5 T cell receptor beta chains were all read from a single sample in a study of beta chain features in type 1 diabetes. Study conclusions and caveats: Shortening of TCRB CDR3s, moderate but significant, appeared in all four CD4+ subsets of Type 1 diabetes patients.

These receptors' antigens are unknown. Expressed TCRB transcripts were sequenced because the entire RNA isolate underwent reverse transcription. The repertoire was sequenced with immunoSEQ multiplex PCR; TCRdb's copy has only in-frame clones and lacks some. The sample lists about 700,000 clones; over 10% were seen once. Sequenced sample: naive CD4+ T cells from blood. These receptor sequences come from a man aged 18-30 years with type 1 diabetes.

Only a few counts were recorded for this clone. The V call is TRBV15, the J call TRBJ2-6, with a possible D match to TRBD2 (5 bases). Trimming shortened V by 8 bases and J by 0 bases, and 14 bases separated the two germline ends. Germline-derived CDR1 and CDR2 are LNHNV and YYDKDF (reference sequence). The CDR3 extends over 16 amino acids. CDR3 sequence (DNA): TGTGCCACCCAAGACGGGAACTTCTCTGGGGCCAACGTCCTGACTTTC. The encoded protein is CATQDGNFSGANVLTF.

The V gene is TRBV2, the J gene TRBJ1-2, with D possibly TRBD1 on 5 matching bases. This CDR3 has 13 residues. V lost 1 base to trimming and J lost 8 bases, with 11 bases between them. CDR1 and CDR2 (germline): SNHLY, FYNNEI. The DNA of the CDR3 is TGTGCCAGCAGTGAAGATGGGGGTAAAGGCTACACCTTC. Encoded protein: CASSEDGGKGYTF.

The CDR3 nucleotides are TGTGCCAGCAATTTAGCGGGGATCCAAGAGACCCAGTACTTC. Residues: CASNLAGIQETQYF. V and J are TRBV2 and TRBJ2-5; 8 bases agree with TRBD2. V was pared by 7 bases and J by 1 base, with 5 bases of the junction left unmatched. Germline assignment: CDR1 SNHLY and CDR2 FYNNEI. The CDR3 covers 14 residues. Supplemented by reference TRBV2 and TRBJ2-5, the full variable domain reads EPEVTQTPSHQVTQMGQEVILRCVPISNHLYFYWYRQILGQKVEFLVSFYNNEISEKSEIFDDQFSVERPDGSNFTLKIRSTKLEDSAMYFCASNLAGIQETQYFGPGTRLLVL.

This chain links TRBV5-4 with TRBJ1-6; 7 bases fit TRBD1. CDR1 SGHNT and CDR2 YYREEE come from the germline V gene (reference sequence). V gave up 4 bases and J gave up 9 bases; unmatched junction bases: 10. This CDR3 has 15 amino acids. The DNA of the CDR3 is TGTGCCAGCAGCGTTCAGGGGGGAGACGTTTCACCCCTCCACTTT. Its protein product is CASSVQGGDVSPLHF.

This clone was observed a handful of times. CDR3 sequence: CAYRPGVNEKLFF. The CDR3 DNA sequence: TGTGCCTACCGTCCAGGGGTTAATGAAAAACTGTTTTTT. The chain couples TRBV30 to TRBJ1-4, with D tentatively TRBD1 (6 bases). V lost 7 bases and J lost 4, with 13 bases in between. The CDR3 is made up of 13 amino acids. Per germline, CDR1 GTSNPN and CDR2 SVGIG (reference sequence). Supplemented by reference TRBV30 and TRBJ1-4, the full variable domain reads SQTIHQWPATLVQPVGSPLSLECTVEGTSNPNLYWYRQAAGRGLQLLFYSVGIGQISSEVPQNLSASRPQDRQFILSSKKLLLSDSGFYLCAYRPGVNEKLFFGSGTQLSVL.